A single sample is the source of the 11 T cell receptor beta chains below, sequenced in a study of blood T cell repertoires in COVID-19. The protocol was immunoSEQ multiplex PCR, while the TCRdb copy is restricted to in-frame clones and leaves out a portion. The sample has 150,000 to 200,000 clones; almost 80% are singletons. The sample consisted of peripheral blood. The receptors were sampled from a woman between 65 and 79 years old with acute or convalescent COVID-19.

This clone was found once. J is TRBJ2-5 and V is TRBV10-1; maybe TRBD2 (5 bases). Germline V lookup: CDR1 WNHNN, CDR2 SYGVQD (reference sequence). V lost 2 bases to trimming and J lost 5 bases, with 9 bases between them. The CDR3 consists of 13 residues. The CDR3 nucleotides read TGCGCCAGCAGTGAGAGGGAGCGGGAGACCCAGTACTTC. Protein sequence: CASSERERETQYF.

The chain has TRBV6-2 or TRBV6-3 and TRBJ2-1; TRBD2 is a possible D gene (6 bases). The CDR3 is 19 residues long. Germline CDR1 and CDR2: MNHEY and SVGEGT. Trimming stripped 7 bases from V and 2 bases from J, with 27 bases between. The CDR3 bases are TGTGCCAGCACCCCCTCCCCCCACCGGGGGACCCTACCCTACAATGAGCAGTTCTTC. Its translation is CASTPSPHRGTLPYNEQFF.

This clone came up a few times. This chain links TRBV5-4 with TRBJ1-6, with TRBD1 matching over 7 bases. This CDR3 spans 16 amino acids. V dropped 1 base and J dropped 5; count of bases not matched to a gene: 6. The germline gives CDR1 SGHNT, CDR2 YYREEE (reference sequence). The DNA of the CDR3 is TGTGCCAGCAGCTTGTGGGGACAGAGAGATAATTCACCCCTCCACTTT. It codes for CASSLWGQRDNSPLHF.

This rearrangement joins TRBV11-1 to TRBJ2-7, with D unresolved. V was cut by 4 bases and J by 2 bases, with 12 bases left in between. In germline, CDR1 is SGHAT, CDR2 FQDESV (reference sequence). The CDR3 sequence is 14 residues long. The CDR3 sequence is CASSSGAPTYEQYF. CDR3 DNA sequence: TGTGCCAGCAGCTCCGGAGCCCCAACCTACGAGCAGTACTTC. Full variable domain (missing parts from reference TRBV11-1 and TRBJ2-7): EAEVAQSPRYKITEKSQAVAFWCDPISGHATLYWYRQILGQGPELLVQFQDESVVDDSQLPKDRFSAERLKGVDSTLKIQPAELGDSAMYLCASSSGAPTYEQYFGPGTRLTVT.

This rearrangement joins TRBV7-6 to TRBJ2-1; 7 nucleotides line up with TRBD1. CDR1 SGHVS and CDR2 FNYEAQ come from the germline V gene. CDR3 length: 15 residues. The V gene end was trimmed by 1 base and the J gene end by 4 bases; junction bases not matched to a gene: 4. CDR3: CASSLGGGEYNEQFF. Here the CDR3 DNA reads TGTGCCAGCAGCTTAGGAGGGGGCGAGTACAATGAGCAGTTCTTC.

This chain uses TRBV19 with TRBJ2-7, with 14 bases fitting TRBD2. Germline CDR1 LNHDA, CDR2 SQIVND (reference sequence). V shed 10 bases, J shed 0 bases, and the junction held 5 bases outside the gene matches. The CDR3 sequence is 15 residues long. The CDR3 here is CATATSGRASYEQYF. CDR3 bases: TGTGCCACTGCGACTAGCGGGAGGGCCTCCTACGAGCAGTACTTC.

The gene calls are TRBV5-4 and TRBJ1-4; no clear D gene. The CDR3 consists of 17 residues. V was pared by 0 bases and J by 8 bases, with 20 bases between. The germline V gene has CDR1 SGHNT and CDR2 YYREEE (reference sequence). This chain's CDR3 is CASSLVGSGRPDEKLFF. In DNA, the CDR3 is TGTGCCAGCAGCTTGGTCGGGTCGGGGAGGCCCGACGAAAAACTGTTTTTT.

This chain uses TRBV6-5 with TRBJ2-6; maybe TRBD1 (5 bases). The CDR3 totals 16 residues. V shed 0 bases and J shed 0 bases, with 6 bases lying between them. Germline CDR1 is MNHEY and CDR2 is SVGAGI. The CDR3 here is CASSYSQASGANVLTF. Here the CDR3 DNA reads TGTGCCAGCAGTTACTCACAGGCCTCTGGGGCCAACGTCCTGACTTTC.

The V gene is TRBV6-5, the J gene TRBJ2-1, with 7 bases aligning to TRBD1. Germline V CDR1 and CDR2: MNHEY, SVGAGI. Trimming took 6 bases from V and 8 from J; bases not matched to a gene: 10. This CDR3 is 14 amino acids long. The CDR3, as DNA: TGTGCCAGCAGACTAAGACAGGGATCCCATGAGCAGTTCTTC. Translated: CASRLRQGSHEQFF.

The V and J genes are TRBV3-1 (or the pseudogene TRBV3-2) and TRBJ2-2, with TRBD2 matching 7 bases. This CDR3 contains 15 residues. Germline lookup yields CDR1 LGHDT and CDR2 YNNKEL (reference sequence). V trimming: 4 bases; J trimming: 6 bases; junction bases outside the gene matches: 8. The CDR3 DNA is TGTGCCAGCAGCCGAGGGGCAGGGAGGGCCGGGGAGCTGTTTTTT. This sequence encodes CASSRGAGRAGELFF.

The chain recombines TRBV3-1 (or the pseudogene TRBV3-2) with TRBJ1-5; 9 positions agree with TRBD1. This CDR3 region has 14 residues. In germline, CDR1 is LGHDT, CDR2 YNNKEL (reference sequence). V gave up 5 bases and J gave up 4 bases; unmatched junction bases: 3. In nucleotides, the CDR3 is TGTGCCAGCAGCAGGACAGGGGAAAATCAGCCCCAGCATTTT. It encodes CASSRTGENQPQHF.